This T cell receptor beta chain emerged from a study of circulating CD8 cells and anti-PD-1 response in melanoma. As for the study in general: Non-responders showed stable or progressive disease; responders showed complete or partial response.

TCR libraries were prepared from roughly 14 ng of total RNA with the QIAseq Immune Repertoire TCR panel. A single record per CDR3 protein comes from TCRdb applying MiXCR to the reads. The data contain around 600 distinct CDR3 sequences, around 6.6% of them singletons. Four subsets defined by PD-1 and/or TIGIT were sorted from live CD3+CD8+TCRalphabeta+ cells. This clonotype is large by share. Its matching antigen is unknown. Study findings and constraints: Clonotype sharing was highest between DPOS and TIGIT subsets. Some patients were treatment-naive; others were previously treated.

This specimen consisted of CD8+ T cells from PBMCs, obtained at baseline or after one month of anti-PD-1 therapy (not recorded which). The TCR comes from a human donor with melanoma.

CDR3 sequence reads: CASSLRGGRGTEAFF. The CDR3 coding sequence is TGTGCCAGCAGTTTACGAGGGGGCAGGGGCACTGAAGCTTTCTTT. The chain uses TRBV27 and TRBJ1-1, with 7 bases fitting TRBD1. Losses at the gene ends were 2 bases for V and 4 bases for J; bases not matched to a gene: 7. This CDR3 has 15 amino acids. Germline V lookup: CDR1 MNHEY, CDR2 SMNVEV (reference sequence).